These T cell receptor beta chains were read from a single sample in a study of blood T cells in healthy people across ages. TCRdb independently ran MiXCR on the 5' RACE reads; one entry per CDR3 protein. The sample includes about 580,000 distinct CDR3 sequences, around half of them seen just once. The specimen was blood. The receptors here all came from an elderly man in good health. Each CDR3 is given with its conserved first and last residue. D genes are given only for firm matches. Expanded clones are given a class, and other clones once, few, many or no size at all.

V: TRBV7-9
J: TRBJ1-1
D: NA
size: few
DNA: TGTGCCAGCAGCTTACAGACCGGGAACACTGAAGCTTTCTTT
CDR3: CASSLQTGNTEAFF

V: TRBV9
J: TRBJ2-1
D: TRBD2
size: NA
DNA: TGTGCCAGCAGCGTAGCGGGAGGACAATCTTACAATGAGCAGTTCTTC
CDR3: CASSVAGGQSYNEQFF

V: TRBV12-3/TRBV12-4
J: TRBJ2-3
D: TRBD2
size: NA
DNA: TGTGCCAGCAGGACTAGCGGGCACACAGATACGCAGTATTTT
CDR3: CASRTSGHTDTQYF

V: TRBV27
J: TRBJ2-7
D: TRBD1
size: NA
DNA: TGTGCCAGCAGCGGAAGGGACAGGGGCCACGAGCAGTACTTC
CDR3: CASSGRDRGHEQYF

V: TRBV5-1
J: TRBJ2-3
D: NA
size: NA
DNA: TGCGCCAGCAGCTCGTTCCCAGCAAGCACAGATACGCAGTATTTT
CDR3: CASSSFPASTDTQYF

V: TRBV5-1
J: TRBJ1-1
D: TRBD1
size: NA
DNA: TGCGCCAGCAGCTCCGGGACAGACTTGAACACTGAAGCTTTCTTT
CDR3: CASSSGTDLNTEAFF

V: TRBV6-2/TRBV6-3
J: TRBJ2-7
D: TRBD1
size: NA
DNA: TGTGCCAGCAGTGATTTCAGGGGGTCGGGCTCCTACGAGCAGTACTTC
CDR3: CASSDFRGSGSYEQYF

V: TRBV5-6
J: TRBJ1-2
D: TRBD1
size: NA
DNA: TGTGCCAGCAGCTCGGGACAGGGAAGAGGCTACACCTTC
CDR3: CASSSGQGRGYTF

V: TRBV12-3/TRBV12-4
J: TRBJ2-5
D: TRBD2
size: NA
DNA: TGTGCCAGCAGCCTCGGGGGACTAGCGCTGGAGACCCAGTACTTC
CDR3: CASSLGGLALETQYF

V: TRBV20-1
J: TRBJ1-4
D: NA
size: NA
DNA: TGCAGTGCGAAAACAGGGAGAAATAATGAAAAACTGTTTTTT
CDR3: CSAKTGRNNEKLFF

V: TRBV20-1
J: TRBJ1-6
D: TRBD1
size: many
DNA: TGCAGTGCAGGGGGACAGGGGTATTCACCCCTCCACTTT
CDR3: CSAGGQGYSPLHF

V: TRBV7-2
J: TRBJ2-3
D: NA
size: few
DNA: TGTGCCAGCAGCTTAGCGATAACGGCGGGAAACACAGATACGCAGTATTTT
CDR3: CASSLAITAGNTDTQYF

V: TRBV29-1
J: TRBJ1-3
D: NA
size: few
DNA: TGCAGCGTTGGAGCTCACTCTGGAAACACCATATATTTT
CDR3: CSVGAHSGNTIYF

V: TRBV6-4
J: TRBJ2-1
D: NA
size: NA
DNA: TGTGCCAGCAGTAAAAGGGGTCAGGGATACAATGAGCAGTTCTTC
CDR3: CASSKRGQGYNEQFF